The 18 T cell receptor beta chains below come from one sample, sequenced in a study of cytomegalovirus exposure and HLA in healthy donors. Primers included in the PCR were 60 Vbeta and 13 Jbeta primers. Assay: immunoSEQ multiplex PCR; the TCRdb copy retains only in-frame clones and omits some. The sample includes approximately 120,000 clones, 60% to 85% of them seen just once. The material sequenced was PBMCs. These receptor sequences come from a man aged 25-45 years in good health and CMV-seronegative.

This chain joins TRBV25-1 and TRBJ2-7; the match to TRBD1 covers 10 bases. The CDR3 runs 16 residues. V lost 3 bases, J lost 0 bases, and 5 bases stayed unmatched. CDR1 is MGHDK and CDR2 is SYGVNS in the germline V gene. The CDR3 region has the DNA TGTGCCAGCAGTGAGCCGGGACAGGGGAGCTCCTACGAGCAGTACTTC. Protein sequence: CASSEPGQGSSYEQYF.

The V and J genes are TRBV19 and TRBJ2-3; possibly TRBD2 for D (5 bases). Trimming removed 7 bases at V and 4 bases at J, with 21 bases between. From germline, CDR1 is LNHDA and CDR2 SQIVND (reference sequence). The CDR3 is 16 amino acids. The CDR3 protein is CASNPPSRTGPDTQYF. CDR3 nucleotide sequence: TGTGCCAGTAATCCTCCTAGCAGGACTGGGCCAGATACGCAGTATTTT.

V gene TRBV28 combines with J gene TRBJ2-3, with 8 nucleotides matching TRBD1. V lost 8 bases, J lost 2 bases, and 9 bases stayed unmatched. This CDR3 has 15 residues. Looked up from germline, CDR1 is MDHEN and CDR2 is SYDVKM. The CDR3 DNA is TGTGCCAGCCGTTCACAGGGGGTTAACACAGATACGCAGTATTTT. Protein sequence: CASRSQGVNTDTQYF.

This chain uses TRBV19 with TRBJ1-2, with a possible D match to TRBD1 (5 bases). The CDR3 is 12 residues long. CDR1 and CDR2 from the germline V gene are LNHDA and SQIVND (reference sequence). The V and J ends lost 7 bases and 7 bases respectively, with 13 bases between them. This CDR3 is CASKAGPGGYTF. The CDR3 region has the DNA TGTGCCAGTAAGGCGGGGCCGGGTGGCTACACCTTC. Based on the CDR3 plus reference TRBV19 and TRBJ1-2, the full variable domain is DGGITQSPKYLFRKEGQNVTLSCEQNLNHDAMYWYRQDPGQGLRLIYYSQIVNDFQKGDIAEGYSVSREKKESFPLTVTSAQKNPTAFYLCASKAGPGGYTFGSGTRLTVV.

The genes are TRBV5-1 and TRBJ2-7; the D gene is possibly TRBD1 (6 bases). Germline-derived CDR1 and CDR2 are SGHRS and YFSETQ. The CDR3 loop spans 15 amino acids. V was clipped by 4 bases and J by 5 bases, with 19 bases between them. The CDR3 loop reads CASSLKSRDINEQYF. The CDR3 coding sequence is TGCGCCAGCAGCCTAAAGTCCCGGGACATAAACGAGCAGTACTTC.

V and J are TRBV11-2 and TRBJ1-2; 7 bases line up with TRBD1. CDR1 SGHAT and CDR2 FQNNGV come from the germline V gene. CDR3 length: 16 residues. J gave up 0 bases and V 1 base, and 5 bases lay outside the gene matches. CDR3 sequence (DNA): TGTGCCAGCAGCTTAGCCAGGGGGTCGTCTAACTATGGCTACACCTTC. Its translation: CASSLARGSSNYGYTF.

The J gene is TRBJ1-5, the V gene TRBV9; D is unresolved. CDR1 and CDR2 (germline): SGDLS, YYNGEE. V gave up 0 bases and J gave up 3 bases, with 10 bases separating them. This CDR3 has 15 amino acids. The DNA for the CDR3 is TGTGCCAGCAGCGTAGAAAGTAGAGTCAATCAGCCCCAGCATTTT. The encoded protein is CASSVESRVNQPQHF. The entire variable domain, with the rest obtained from reference TRBV9 and TRBJ1-5, is as follows: DSGVTQTPKHLITATGQRVTLRCSPRSGDLSVYWYQQSLDQGLQFLIQYYNGEERAKGNILERFSAQQFPDLHSELNLSSLELGDSALYFCASSVESRVNQPQHFGDGTRLSIL.

The chain uses TRBV19 and TRBJ1-2; TRBD1 matches at 7 bases. This CDR3 contains 15 residues. Per the germline V gene, CDR1 is LNHDA and CDR2 is SQIVND (reference sequence). V gave up 5 bases and J gave up 6 bases; unmatched junction bases: 12. CDR3 sequence: CASSPQDRRRDGYTF. DNA of the CDR3: TGTGCCAGTAGTCCTCAGGACAGGCGACGGGATGGCTACACCTTC. Complete variable domain (other parts from reference TRBV19 and TRBJ1-2): DGGITQSPKYLFRKEGQNVTLSCEQNLNHDAMYWYRQDPGQGLRLIYYSQIVNDFQKGDIAEGYSVSREKKESFPLTVTSAQKNPTAFYLCASSPQDRRRDGYTFGSGTRLTVV.

V gene TRBV28 combines with J gene TRBJ2-5, with D maybe TRBD2 (6 bases). The germline V gene encodes CDR1 MDHEN and CDR2 SYDVKM. V shed 6 bases and J shed 2 bases, with 19 bases lying between them. The CDR3 extends over 16 amino acids. CDR3 region: CASSLIKGLLQETQYF. In DNA form, the CDR3 reads TGTGCCAGCAGCCTTATTAAGGGACTCCTACAAGAGACCCAGTACTTC.

V is TRBV28 and J is TRBJ2-3; 11 bases match TRBD2. The CDR3 contains 15 residues. Germline V gene data show CDR1 as MDHEN and CDR2 as SYDVKM. V lost 5 bases and J lost 3; bases outside the gene matches: 4. CDR3 nucleotide sequence: TGTGCCAGCAGTCAAAGACTAGCGGGGACAGATACGCAGTATTTT. Translated: CASSQRLAGTDTQYF. The full variable domain, with the rest looked up from reference TRBV28 and TRBJ2-3, is DVKVTQSSRYLVKRTGEKVFLECVQDMDHENMFWYRQDPGLGLRLIYFSYDVKMKEKGDIPEGYSVSREKKERFSLILESASTNQTSMYLCASSQRLAGTDTQYFGPGTRLTVL.

This chain joins TRBV19 and TRBJ2-5, with 8 bases aligning to TRBD1. Germline V gives CDR1 LNHDA, CDR2 SQIVND (reference sequence). The V gene end was trimmed by 9 bases and the J gene end by 5 bases; junction bases not matched to a gene: 8. This CDR3 comprises 13 residues. DNA of the CDR3: TGTGCCAGCCGGACAGGGCAGGGGGAGACCCAGTACTTC. Amino acid sequence: CASRTGQGETQYF.

The rearrangement uses TRBV6-1 and TRBJ1-6, with TRBD1 identical over 7 bases. The length of the CDR3 is 13 residues. Germline V lookup: CDR1 MNHNS, CDR2 SASEGT. The trim removed 8 bases at V and 5 bases at J, leaving 3 bases unmatched. CDR3 DNA: TGTGCCAGCGGGACAGAAGATAATTCACCCCTCCACTTT. Residues: CASGTEDNSPLHF.

This clone was seen a few times. The chain carries TRBV7-3 and TRBJ2-7; the match to TRBD1 covers 10 bases. Trimming took 1 base from V and 9 from J; bases not matched to a gene: 12. The CDR3 is made up of 16 amino acids. Germline V gene lookup returns CDR1 SGHTA and CDR2 FQGTGA. The CDR3 protein is CASSLMSPGQGSAQYF. The CDR3 nucleotides are TGTGCCAGCAGCTTAATGTCACCGGGACAGGGGTCCGCGCAGTACTTC.

CDR3 amino acids: CASSPLRSYGNIQYF. CDR3 sequence (DNA): TGTGCCAGCAGCCCACTTCGTTCCTACGGGAACATTCAGTACTTC. This chain connects TRBV7-9 to TRBJ2-4; no clear D. V was shortened by 5 bases and J by 7 bases, with 18 bases between the two germline ends. Germline assignment: CDR1 SEHNR and CDR2 FQNEAQ (reference sequence). The CDR3 extends over 15 amino acids.

This chain joins TRBV5-4 and TRBJ1-2, with unresolved D. The CDR3 length is 13 residues. The ends were cut back, 3 bases at V and 4 bases at J, with 10 bases in the middle. Looked up from germline, CDR1 is SGHNT and CDR2 is YYREEE (reference sequence). CDR3 bases: TGTGCCAGCAGCTCCGGGAGCCTCTATGGCTACACCTTC. Its translation is CASSSGSLYGYTF.

The V and J genes are TRBV29-1 and TRBJ2-1; D not certain. Trimming shortened V by 4 bases and J by 8 bases, and 9 bases separated the two germline ends. CDR1 and CDR2 (germline): SQVTM, ANQGSEA. This CDR3 has 11 amino acids. This chain's CDR3 is CSVGRSDEQFF. CDR3 nucleotide sequence: TGCAGCGTTGGTAGGAGCGATGAGCAGTTCTTC.

The chain combines TRBV29-1 with TRBJ2-3; perhaps TRBD2 as D (6 bases). Germline-derived CDR1 and CDR2 are SQVTM and ANQGSEA. This CDR3 has 12 amino acids. The V end was cut by 3 bases, the J end by 4 bases, with 8 bases between. The CDR3 nucleotides read TGCAGCGTTGAGGAGGGTTCAGATACGCAGTATTTT. Translation: CSVEEGSDTQYF.

The CDR3 here is CASSVSGTGLDGYTF. In nucleotides, the CDR3 is TGTGCCAGCAGCGTATCCGGGACAGGGCTGGATGGCTACACCTTC. The chain couples TRBV9 to TRBJ1-2, with 9 positions matching TRBD1. Germline values: CDR1 SGDLS, CDR2 YYNGEE. V lost 1 base, J lost 6 bases, and 7 bases stayed unmatched. The CDR3 totals 15 residues.